This TCR beta chain is from a study of blood T cell repertoires in COVID-19. Repertoires were generated with immunoSEQ multiplex PCR, while TCRdb's copy carries only in-frame clones and drops some. The data contain 300,000 to 400,000 clones, about nine tenths of them singletons. Deletions cut 4 bases from V and 3 bases from J, with 10 bases between. The CDR3 runs 14 residues. Germline CDR1 is LGHNA and CDR2 is YSLEER. What was sequenced was PBMCs or T cells enriched from blood (not recorded which). The clonotype was recovered from a man aged 60 to 75 who had recovered from COVID-19. The chain has TRBV4-3 and TRBJ1-5; no reliable D call. CDR3 region: CASSPGQSNQPQHF. In nucleotides, the CDR3 is TGCGCCAGCAGCCCTGGGCAGTCCAATCAGCCCCAGCATTTT.